These T cell receptor beta chains were read from a single sample in a study of glioma-infiltrating T cells. TCRdb processed the multiplex PCR reads anew with MiXCR; each CDR3 protein has one entry. The sample lists around 350,000 distinct CDR3 sequences, about 40% occurring once. Material: glioma tissue, nonneoplastic brain tissue, or PBMCs (not recorded which). The receptors stem from a human donor with low-grade glioma or glioblastoma, undergoing nonglioma brain surgery, or in good health (not recorded which). Each CDR3 is given with its conserved first and last residue. A D gene is named only where the DNA matches it firmly. Not all rows give a size; the values are once, few, many and, for expanded clones, a class.

V gene	clone size	D gene	J gene	CDR3 DNA	CDR3 protein
TRBV5-8	-	-	TRBJ1-1	TGTGCCAGCAGCTTAACCAGGGCGAACACTGAAGCTTTCTTT	CASSLTRANTEAFF
TRBV7-2	-	TRBD1	TRBJ1-1	TGTGCCAGCAGCGCCAACAGGGGAGGGACTGAAGCTTTCTTT	CASSANRGGTEAFF
TRBV7-9	-	-	TRBJ2-5	TGTGCCAGCAGCTTATCTTGGATACTACAAGACACCCAGTACTTC	CASSLSWILQDTQYF
TRBV25-1	-	TRBD1	TRBJ2-5	TGTGCCAGCAGTGAATCACAACGGACAGGGGGGGAGACCCAGTACTTC	CASSESQRTGGETQYF
TRBV20-1	many	TRBD1	TRBJ1-3	TGCAGTGCTAGGGACAGGGTCTCTGGAAACACCATATATTTT	CSARDRVSGNTIYF
TRBV28	many	-	TRBJ2-3	TGTGCCAGCTGCCCTACGATAGCGACCTGCAGGGATACGCAGTATTTT	CASCPTIATCRDTQYF
TRBV7-2	-	-	TRBJ2-7	TGTGCCAGCAGCTTACGCGGGACCTTCTACGAGAAGTACTTC	CASSLRGTFYEKYF
TRBV27	few	TRBD2	TRBJ2-7	TGTGCCAGCAGCTTGGCCAAGGCGGGAGATTACGAGCAGTACTTC	CASSLAKAGDYEQYF
TRBV7-9	few	-	TRBJ2-7	TGTGCCAGCAGCCGCGGGGCGGCCAGCAACGAGCAGTACTTC	CASSRGAASNEQYF
TRBV7-2	few	-	TRBJ1-1	TGTGCCAGCAGCTTTCTGCGCGGGAACACTGAAGCTTTCTTT	CASSFLRGNTEAFF
TRBV7-7	-	TRBD1	TRBJ2-1	TGTGCCAGCAGCCCCTACAGGGGCTCCTACAATGAGCAGTTCTTC	CASSPYRGSYNEQFF
TRBV10-3	-	-	TRBJ1-3	TGTGCCATCAGTGACAACTCTGGAAACGCCATATATTTT	CAISDNSGNAIYF
TRBV7-9	few	-	TRBJ2-1	TGTGCCAGCAGCTTAGTGGTTCCGGGCAATGAGCAGTTCTTC	CASSLVVPGNEQFF
TRBV6-5	-	-	TRBJ2-7	TGTGCCAGCATCTATGGCGGCGGGGCCCACGAGCAGTACTTC	CASIYGGGAHEQYF
TRBV7-2	few	TRBD2	TRBJ2-7	TGTGCCAGCAGCTTAGTATACGCTAGCGGCTCCTACGAGCAGTACTTC	CASSLVYASGSYEQYF
TRBV2	many	-	TRBJ2-5	TGTGCCAGCTGCAGGGGACTCCAAGAGACCCAGTACTTC	CASCRGLQETQYF
TRBV3-1	-	TRBD2	TRBJ2-7	TGTGCCAGCAGCCAAGAAAGACTAGCAGACTACGAGCGGTACTTC	CASSQERLADYERYF
TRBV7-2	few	-	TRBJ2-7	TGTGCCAGCAGCTTAGATAGCGGTAGGGACTACGAGCAGTACTTC	CASSLDSGRDYEQYF
TRBV5-4	-	-	TRBJ1-2	TGTGCCAGCAGCTTGGGGGGGGGCTACACCTTC	CASSLGGGYTF
TRBV12-3/TRBV12-4	-	-	TRBJ2-3	TGTGCCAGCAATCCACCCGGTGGCACAGATACGCAGTATTTT	CASNPPGGTDTQYF
TRBV5-1	once	-	TRBJ2-3	TGCGCCAGCGGATTAACGGCAAATACAGATACGCAGTATTTT	CASGLTANTDTQYF
TRBV4-3	once	-	TRBJ1-2	TGCGCCAGCAGCCAAGATAACTATGGCTGCACCTTC	CASSQDNYGCTF
TRBV19	-	-	TRBJ2-1	TGTGCCAGTACAAGGGGGTACTCCTACAATGAGCAGTTCTTC	CASTRGYSYNEQFF
TRBV28	few	-	TRBJ2-7	TGTGCCAGCAGGTCGCACGACTTATGGGAGCAGTACTTC	CASRSHDLWEQYF
TRBV19	-	-	TRBJ2-5	TGTGCCAGTAGTATCAAAGAGACCCAGTACTTC	CASSIKETQYF
TRBV4-1	-	-	TRBJ2-7	TGCGCCAGCAGCGAGGTCGGCTCCTACGAGCAGTACTTC	CASSEVGSYEQYF
TRBV4-2	-	-	TRBJ2-7	TGTGCCAGCAGCCAAGATGCGGGTAGCGGCTACGAGCAGTACTTC	CASSQDAGSGYEQYF
TRBV24-1	-	-	TRBJ1-1	TGTGCCACCAGTGGGGGGGTTACTGAAGCTTTCTTT	CATSGGVTEAFF
TRBV7-9	-	-	TRBJ1-1	TGTGCCAGCAGCTTATTCGGGACTCAAGGGGGGACTGAAGCTTTCTTT	CASSLFGTQGGTEAFF
TRBV27	-	-	TRBJ2-7	TGTGCCAGCAGTATTGGGGGCCTAAGGGGTGAGCAGTACTTC	CASSIGGLRGEQYF
TRBV12-3/TRBV12-4	-	-	TRBJ2-1	TGTGCCAGCAGTTTCGAGGGTCTTAGGGGCCTTAACAATGAGCAGTTCTTC	CASSFEGLRGLNNEQFF
TRBV6-1	many	TRBD1	TRBJ1-5	TGTGCCAGCGCCGGGGACAGAGATCAGCCCCAGCATTTT	CASAGDRDQPQHF
TRBV7-2	few	-	TRBJ2-1	TGTGCCAGCAGCTTAGAACGGGGGGCTAATGAGCAGTTCTTC	CASSLERGANEQFF
TRBV7-2	many	-	TRBJ2-2	TGTGCCAGCAGCCCCCGTGGGGGTCAAGGCGGGGAGCTGTTTTTT	CASSPRGGQGGELFF
TRBV28	-	-	TRBJ2-6	TGTGCCAGCGGTTTACTACAGGTCTCTGGGGCCAACGTCCTGACTTTC	CASGLLQVSGANVLTF
TRBV7-9	few	-	TRBJ1-3	TGTGCCAGCAGGACTCGGAACGGAAACACCATATATTTT	CASRTRNGNTIYF
TRBV19	-	TRBD1	TRBJ2-7	TGTGCCAGTAGTCCTTACCCTCGCACAGGGGGCTCGTACGAGCAGTACTTC	CASSPYPRTGGSYEQYF
TRBV20-1	-	-	TRBJ2-7	TGCAGTGCTAGAGTCGTAGGGGGACACAGGTACTTC	CSARVVGGHRYF
TRBV6-1	few	-	TRBJ2-3	TGTGCCAGCAGTGAACCCAGCGGGCAGGCGGGACAGAAAGATACGCAGTATTTT	CASSEPSGQAGQKDTQYF
TRBV19	-	-	TRBJ2-5	TGTGCCAGTAGTATAGTTGGCGAGGGGGGGACCCAGTACTTC	CASSIVGEGGTQYF
TRBV7-2	few	-	TRBJ1-2	TGTGCCAGCAGCTTAGGCATTTTGGTGGGCTATGGCTACACCTTC	CASSLGILVGYGYTF
TRBV20-1	many	TRBD1	TRBJ1-2	TGCAGTGCTGCGGACAGGAACTATGGCTACACCTTC	CSAADRNYGYTF
TRBV5-1	-	-	TRBJ1-1	TGCGCCAGCAGCTTGGCCGGGGTAACGGACACTGAAGCCTTCTTT	CASSLAGVTDTEAFF
TRBV19	-	TRBD1	TRBJ1-2	TGTGCCAGTATTGACGCGGGACAGGGACGTGGCTACACCTTC	CASIDAGQGRGYTF
TRBV25-1	few	-	TRBJ1-2	TGTGCCAGCAGTGACGGTCCGGCCCCCTATGGCTACACCTTC	CASSDGPAPYGYTF
TRBV7-2	-	-	TRBJ2-6	TGTGCCAGCAGCTTGGGTCCCCGGGGATCCAACGTCCTGACTTTC	CASSLGPRGSNVLTF
TRBV10-3	few	-	TRBJ1-1	TGTGCCATCAGTGAGTCGGTGGTGGCGAACACTGAAGCTTTCTTT	CAISESVVANTEAFF
TRBV4-3	-	TRBD2	TRBJ2-1	TGCGCCAGCAGCCAAGTTAGACTAGCGGGCGCATACTCCTACAATGAGCAGTTCTTC	CASSQVRLAGAYSYNEQFF